The 30 T cell receptor beta chains reported below all come from one sample, sequenced in a study of blood T cell repertoires in COVID-19. The repertoire was sequenced with immunoSEQ multiplex PCR; TCRdb's copy has only in-frame clones and lacks some. The sample has a few hundred thousand clones, roughly 87% seen once. Sequencing was done on a sample of PBMCs or T cells enriched from blood (not recorded which). The receptors here all came from a woman aged 25 to 39 who had recovered from COVID-19.

The chain recombines TRBV9 with TRBJ2-6; D is uncertain. CDR3 size: 14 residues. Trimming took 0 bases from V and 2 from J, leaving 3 bases between them. CDR1 is SGDLS, CDR2 YYNGEE, per germline. The CDR3 nucleotides read TGTGCCAGCAGCGTAGGAGCTGGGGCCAACGTCCTGACTTTC. This codes for CASSVGAGANVLTF. The full variable domain, its missing parts supplied by reference TRBV9 and TRBJ2-6, is DSGVTQTPKHLITATGQRVTLRCSPRSGDLSVYWYQQSLDQGLQFLIQYYNGEERAKGNILERFSAQQFPDLHSELNLSSLELGDSALYFCASSVGAGANVLTFGAGSRLTVL.

The chain links TRBV2 to TRBJ2-7; D is ambiguous. This CDR3 region has 12 residues. From germline, CDR1 is SNHLY and CDR2 FYNNEI. V lost 5 bases, J lost 7 bases, and 12 bases lay in between. The CDR3 reads CASSPPPKEQYF. CDR3 DNA sequence: TGTGCCAGCAGTCCCCCCCCTAAGGAGCAGTACTTC.

This clone appeared a single time. The genes are TRBV27 and TRBJ2-7; 8 bases are shared with TRBD1. The CDR3 totals 14 residues. Trimming took 8 bases from V and 0 from J; bases not matched to a gene: 6. CDR1 is MNHEY and CDR2 is SMNVEV in the germline V gene (reference sequence). This chain's CDR3 is CASHDRGPSYEQYF. In DNA form, the CDR3 reads TGTGCCAGCCATGACAGGGGCCCCTCCTACGAGCAGTACTTC.

In its sample, this clone was seen a few times. This sequence joins TRBV28 and TRBJ2-7; 7 nucleotides line up with TRBD1. CDR1 is MDHEN and CDR2 is SYDVKM in the germline V gene. J gave up 0 bases and V 5 bases, and 13 bases lay outside the gene matches. The CDR3 covers 17 residues. CDR3 DNA sequence: TGTGCCAGCAGTCCGCCTCGACAGGGCCCTAGCTCCTACGAGCAGTACTTC. It specifies CASSPPRQGPSSYEQYF. Filled out from reference TRBV28 and TRBJ2-7, the complete variable domain reads DVKVTQSSRYLVKRTGEKVFLECVQDMDHENMFWYRQDPGLGLRLIYFSYDVKMKEKGDIPEGYSVSREKKERFSLILESASTNQTSMYLCASSPPRQGPSSYEQYFGPGTRLTVT.

A note on this clone: A much larger clone is a single base away; this may be a read error. J is TRBJ2-7 and V is TRBV5-1; 8 bases agree with TRBD2. This CDR3 contains 15 residues. Germline CDR1 reads SGHRS; CDR2 reads YFSETQ. The CDR3 loop is CARSLDGGGSSEQYF. DNA for the CDR3: TGCGCCCGCAGCTTGGACGGGGGGGGATCCTCCGAGCAGTACTTC. The full variable domain, rest sourced from reference TRBV5-1 and TRBJ2-7, is KAGVTQTPRYLIKTRGQQVTLSCSPISGHRSVSWYQQTPGQGLQFLFEYFSETQRNKGNFPGRFSGRQFSNSRSEMNVSTLELGDSALYLCARSLDGGGSSEQYFGPGTRLTVT.

The rearrangement uses TRBV5-4 and TRBJ1-1; 8 bases are a match to TRBD1. Germline lookup yields CDR1 SGHNT and CDR2 YYREEE (reference sequence). The V segment lost 5 bases and the J segment 1 base; nucleotides outside the gene matches: 4. CDR3 length equals 14 residues. CDR3 coding DNA: TGTGCCAGCAGACTGACAGGGGCGAACACTGAAGCTTTCTTT. It encodes CASRLTGANTEAFF.

CDR3 protein: CASSPTYPLRARNEKLFF. CDR3 nucleotide sequence: TGTGCCAGCAGCCCTACATATCCCCTCAGGGCCCGTAATGAAAAACTGTTTTTT. This sequence joins TRBV3-1 (or the pseudogene TRBV3-2) and TRBJ1-4; possibly TRBD1 for D (5 bases). Trimming shortened V by 4 bases and J by 4 bases, and 22 bases separated the two germline ends. The CDR3 consists of 18 residues. CDR1 is LGHDT and CDR2 is YNNKEL in the germline V gene (reference sequence).

CDR3 in DNA: TGTGCCAGCGGACCCTTAGCGGGGGGCCTCGCAGATACGCAGTATTTT. Amino acid sequence: CASGPLAGGLADTQYF. The chain combines TRBV27 with TRBJ2-3, with TRBD2 identical over 10 bases. The length of the CDR3 is 16 residues. Trimming removed 8 bases from V and 4 bases from J; junction bases left unmatched: 12. Germline V CDR1 and CDR2: MNHEY, SMNVEV (reference sequence).

The rearrangement joins TRBV19 to TRBJ1-1; 8 nucleotides line up with TRBD1. Germline loops: CDR1 LNHDA, CDR2 SQIVND (reference sequence). The ends lost 5 bases at V and 1 base at J; junction bases unmatched: 6. The CDR3 runs to 15 residues. CDR3 residues: CASSVPGTGNTEAFF. The CDR3 DNA sequence: TGTGCCAGTAGTGTCCCCGGGACAGGGAACACTGAAGCTTTCTTT. Looking up the rest from reference TRBV19 and TRBJ1-1 gives the full variable domain: DGGITQSPKYLFRKEGQNVTLSCEQNLNHDAMYWYRQDPGQGLRLIYYSQIVNDFQKGDIAEGYSVSREKKESFPLTVTSAQKNPTAFYLCASSVPGTGNTEAFFGQGTRLTVV.

The J gene is TRBJ1-6, the V gene TRBV28, with D possibly TRBD1 on 6 matching bases. Germline lookup yields CDR1 MDHEN and CDR2 SYDVKM. This CDR3 contains 14 residues. V was cut by 6 bases and J by 7 bases, with 13 bases left in between. The CDR3 nucleotides read TGTGCCAGCAGCCAGGGGATTCTGAATTCACCCCTCCACTTT. This gives the protein CASSQGILNSPLHF. Full variable domain (outside the CDR3, taken from reference TRBV28 and TRBJ1-6): DVKVTQSSRYLVKRTGEKVFLECVQDMDHENMFWYRQDPGLGLRLIYFSYDVKMKEKGDIPEGYSVSREKKERFSLILESASTNQTSMYLCASSQGILNSPLHFGNGTRLTVT.

The chain recombines TRBV28 with TRBJ2-1, with 8 positions matching TRBD2. The V gene's germline CDR1 is MDHEN and CDR2 SYDVKM. The trim removed 1 base at V and 0 bases at J, leaving 2 bases unmatched. CDR3 size: 16 residues. The DNA of the CDR3 is TGTGCCAGCAGTTTATCTGCGGGAGGCTCCTACAATGAGCAGTTCTTC. Protein: CASSLSAGGSYNEQFF. Variable domain in full (rest from reference TRBV28 and TRBJ2-1): DVKVTQSSRYLVKRTGEKVFLECVQDMDHENMFWYRQDPGLGLRLIYFSYDVKMKEKGDIPEGYSVSREKKERFSLILESASTNQTSMYLCASSLSAGGSYNEQFFGPGTRLTVL.

The chain couples TRBV6-5 to TRBJ1-1; 12 bases align to TRBD1. Germline trimming cut 7 bases from V and 7 bases from J; bases unmatched to any gene: 7. Germline CDR1 reads MNHEY; CDR2 reads SVGAGI. The CDR3 has 14 residues. The CDR3 DNA reads TGTGCCAGCACCCCGGGACAGGGGGCTGTTGAAGCTTTCTTT. Translation gives CASTPGQGAVEAFF.

V and J are TRBV19 and TRBJ1-2; TRBD1 aligns across 8 bases. The length of the CDR3 is 16 residues. Germline CDR1 is LNHDA and CDR2 is SQIVND (reference sequence). With 6 bases clipped from V and 0 bases from J, the junction kept 9 bases outside the gene matches. The CDR3 DNA sequence: TGTGCCAGTAGCCTGACAGGGGCCCTGTCTAACTATGGCTACACCTTC. The encoded protein is CASSLTGALSNYGYTF.

This clone was found once. The chain couples TRBV7-2 to TRBJ2-3, with 8 bases matching TRBD1. Germline lookup yields CDR1 SGHTA and CDR2 FQGNSA. The trim removed 3 bases at V and 5 bases at J, leaving 1 base unmatched. The CDR3 contains 13 residues. The CDR3 nucleotides read TGTGCCAGCAGCTTCGACAGGGGAGATACGCAGTATTTT. Translating it yields CASSFDRGDTQYF. Full variable domain (rest looked up from reference TRBV7-2 and TRBJ2-3): GAGVSQSPSNKVTEKGKDVELRCDPISGHTALYWYRQSLGQGLEFLIYFQGNSAPDKSGLPSDRFSAERTGGSVSTLTIQRTQQEDSAVYLCASSFDRGDTQYFGPGTRLTVL.

The gene calls are TRBV27 and TRBJ1-2, with D possibly TRBD1 on 5 matching bases. Germline V gene sequence: CDR1 MNHEY, CDR2 SMNVEV (reference sequence). V was cut by 5 bases and J by 8 bases, with 15 bases left in between. The CDR3 totals 13 residues. The CDR3 DNA reads TGTGCCAGCAGTCTGCGGGACCGCAAGGGCTACACCTTC. It specifies CASSLRDRKGYTF.

The chain combines TRBV2 with TRBJ1-2; D remains unclear. Germline values: CDR1 SNHLY, CDR2 FYNNEI. This CDR3 is built from 12 residues. V lost 8 bases to trimming and J lost 7 bases, with 14 bases between them. CDR3 in amino acids: CASHRVGSGYTF. In nucleotides, the CDR3 is TGTGCCAGCCATCGGGTAGGCAGTGGCTACACCTTC. Based on the CDR3 plus reference TRBV2 and TRBJ1-2, the full variable domain is EPEVTQTPSHQVTQMGQEVILRCVPISNHLYFYWYRQILGQKVEFLVSFYNNEISEKSEIFDDQFSVERPDGSNFTLKIRSTKLEDSAMYFCASHRVGSGYTFGSGTRLTVV.

Turning to this clone: Other DNA sequences from this sample encode an identical CDR3 as well. The chain recombines TRBV3-1 (or the pseudogene TRBV3-2) with TRBJ2-7; D is perhaps TRBD1 (6 bases). The CDR3 has 13 residues. Germline CDR1 reads LGHDT; CDR2 reads YNNKEL (reference sequence). The V gene lost 1 base and the J gene lost 2 bases, with 6 bases spanning the gap. CDR3 region: CASSQGQAYEQYF. CDR3 nucleotides: TGTGCCAGCAGCCAAGGACAGGCCTACGAGCAGTACTTC.

CDR3 nucleotides: TGCGCCAGCAGCGAAGCGGGGGTGACCACCTACAATGAGCAGTTCTTC. Its translation: CASSEAGVTTYNEQFF. The chain links TRBV5-1 to TRBJ2-1, with 8 bases identical to TRBD2. With 4 bases clipped from V and 2 bases from J, the junction kept 8 bases outside the gene matches. The germline gives CDR1 SGHRS, CDR2 YFSETQ. This CDR3 has 16 residues.

The chain is built from TRBV4-1 and TRBJ2-5; tentative D call: TRBD2 (5 bases). Per germline, CDR1 MGHRA and CDR2 YSYEKL. Trimming cost V 5 bases and J 5 bases, with 12 bases left between them. The CDR3 runs 13 residues. CDR3 sequence: CASSFGVHETQYF. In nucleotides, the CDR3 is TGCGCCAGCAGCTTCGGGGTGCACGAGACCCAGTACTTC.

The chain links TRBV20-1 to TRBJ1-2; no definite D call. The V end was cut by 4 bases, the J end by 4 bases, with 7 bases between. Per the germline V gene, CDR1 is DFQATT and CDR2 is SNEGSKA (reference sequence). The CDR3 runs to 11 residues. The CDR3 reads CSAITVYGYTF. Here the CDR3 DNA reads TGCAGTGCTATTACGGTCTATGGCTACACCTTC.

The J gene is TRBJ1-1, the V gene TRBV4-1; TRBD1 aligns across 8 bases. V gave up 4 bases and J gave up 4 bases; unmatched junction bases: 11. This CDR3 is built from 16 residues. Germline CDR1 and CDR2: MGHRA and YSYEKL. The chain's CDR3 is CASSLLGQAISTEAFF. DNA of the CDR3: TGCGCCAGCAGCCTTTTGGGACAGGCCATAAGCACTGAAGCTTTCTTT.

This rearrangement joins TRBV4-2 to TRBJ1-5; 10 bases are a match to TRBD1. V was clipped by 6 bases and J by 7 bases; unmatched bases: 9. CDR3 length equals 15 residues. Per germline, CDR1 LGHNA and CDR2 YNFKEQ. The CDR3 loop is CASREDRGVGQPQHF. CDR3 DNA: TGTGCCAGCAGGGAGGACAGGGGGGTAGGGCAGCCCCAGCATTTT.

The rearrangement links TRBV5-1 to TRBJ2-7; D uncertain. The V end lost 0 bases, the J end lost 2 bases, and 6 bases lay between the germline ends. This CDR3 has 13 amino acids. Germline lookup yields CDR1 SGHRS and CDR2 YFSETQ. In DNA form, the CDR3 reads TGCGCCAGCAGCTTGGTCTTTCCCTACGAGCAGTACTTC. Translated, it gives CASSLVFPYEQYF.

V usage is TRBV2 and J usage is TRBJ1-2, with TRBD1 identical over 7 bases. Germline CDR1 is SNHLY and CDR2 is FYNNEI. The CDR3 runs 15 residues. Germline trimming cut 6 bases from V and 0 bases from J; bases unmatched to any gene: 7. The CDR3 nucleotides are TGTGCCAGCAGGGTCGACAGGGTAGCTAACTATGGCTACACCTTC. Translation gives CASRVDRVANYGYTF.

The chain joins TRBV28 to TRBJ1-2; a possible D gene is TRBD1 (5 bases). With 3 bases removed from V and 2 bases from J, the gap between germline ends came to 13 bases. CDR3 length equals 15 residues. The V gene's germline CDR1 is MDHEN and CDR2 SYDVKM. The CDR3 spells CASSFPQGLNYGYTF. The CDR3 bases are TGTGCCAGCAGTTTCCCTCAGGGCTTAAACTATGGCTACACCTTC.

As for this clone: This sample also contains other DNA sequences that code for the same CDR3. The rearrangement joins TRBV5-1 to TRBJ2-1; no firm D call. V lost 0 bases and J lost 0, with 10 bases in between. The CDR3 loop spans 16 amino acids. CDR1 and CDR2 from the germline V gene are SGHRS and YFSETQ. The chain's CDR3 is CASSLARKSSYNEQFF. CDR3 nucleotide sequence: TGCGCCAGCAGCTTGGCCAGGAAGAGCTCCTACAATGAGCAGTTCTTC.

The V call is TRBV7-9, the J call TRBJ1-4, with 9 positions matching TRBD1. CDR1 and CDR2 from the germline V gene are SEHNR and FQNEAQ (reference sequence). This CDR3 is built from 16 residues. Trimming took 4 bases from V and 6 from J; bases not matched to a gene: 9. CDR3 coding DNA: TGTGCCAGCAGCTCCTGGGGGGGACAGGGAGATGAAAAACTGTTTTTT. It codes for CASSSWGGQGDEKLFF.

This clone was counted a few times. The chain is built from TRBV5-4 and TRBJ1-4; D may be TRBD1 (6 bases). Germline assignment: CDR1 SGHNT and CDR2 YYREEE (reference sequence). This CDR3 is built from 16 residues. Trimming took 4 bases from V and 4 from J, leaving 17 bases between them. The CDR3 DNA reads TGTGCCAGCAGCCTCCCCGCAGTAGGGGGTAATGAAAAACTGTTTTTT. Protein sequence: CASSLPAVGGNEKLFF.

The chain couples TRBV27 to TRBJ1-5; perhaps TRBD1 as D (6 bases). This CDR3 has 16 residues. V was shortened by 5 bases and J by 7 bases, with 21 bases between the two germline ends. The germline V gene encodes CDR1 MNHEY and CDR2 SMNVEV (reference sequence). The CDR3 is CASSPEGHPAPQPQHF. CDR3 nucleotide sequence: TGTGCCAGCAGTCCAGAGGGACACCCAGCCCCCCAGCCCCAGCATTTT.

CDR3: CAISEDRSNTEAFF. The CDR3 DNA sequence: TGTGCCATCAGTGAGGACAGATCGAACACTGAAGCTTTCTTT. The chain uses TRBV10-3 and TRBJ1-1, with D possibly matching TRBD1 (5 bases). Germline V gene data show CDR1 as ENHRY and CDR2 as SYGVKD. V gave up 2 bases and J gave up 1 base, with 8 bases separating them. The CDR3 loop spans 14 amino acids.